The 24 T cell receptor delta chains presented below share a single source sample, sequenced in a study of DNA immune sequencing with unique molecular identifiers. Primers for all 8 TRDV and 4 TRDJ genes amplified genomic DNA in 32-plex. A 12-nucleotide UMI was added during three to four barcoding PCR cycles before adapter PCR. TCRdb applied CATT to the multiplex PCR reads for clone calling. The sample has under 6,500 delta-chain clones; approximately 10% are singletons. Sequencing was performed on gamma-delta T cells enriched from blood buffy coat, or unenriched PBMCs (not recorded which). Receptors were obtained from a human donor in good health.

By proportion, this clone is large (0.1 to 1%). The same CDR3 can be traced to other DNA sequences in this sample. The DNA of the CDR3 is TGTGCCTGTGACACCGTAGGAGGTGGGGATATCCGATCCGATAAACTCATCTTT. The encoded protein is CACDTVGGGDIRSDKLIF. V usage is TRDV2 and J usage is TRDJ1; TRDD3 matches at 7 bases. V trimming: 0 bases; J trimming: 3 bases; junction bases outside the gene matches: 15. Per the germline V gene, CDR1 is GEAIGNYY and CDR2 is EKD. There are 18 residues in the CDR3.

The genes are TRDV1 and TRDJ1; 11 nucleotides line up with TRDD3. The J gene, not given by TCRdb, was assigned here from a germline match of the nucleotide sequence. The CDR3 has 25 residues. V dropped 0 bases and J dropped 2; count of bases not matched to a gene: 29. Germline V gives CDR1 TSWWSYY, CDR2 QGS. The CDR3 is CALGELVTGEVGDTEALLKTDKLIF. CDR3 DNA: TGTGCTCTTGGGGAACTCGTTACCGGGGAGGTGGGGGATACGGAGGCCCTACTAAAAACCGATAAACTCATCTTT.

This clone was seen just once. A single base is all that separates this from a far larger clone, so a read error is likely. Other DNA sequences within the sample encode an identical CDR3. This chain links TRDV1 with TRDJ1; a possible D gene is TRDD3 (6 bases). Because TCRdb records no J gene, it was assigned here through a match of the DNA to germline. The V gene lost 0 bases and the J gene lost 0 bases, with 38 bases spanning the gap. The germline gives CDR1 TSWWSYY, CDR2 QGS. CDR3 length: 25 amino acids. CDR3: CALGELKPPYPKPMGIPSYTDKLIF. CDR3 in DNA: TGTGCTCTTGGGGAACTAAAGCCTCCCTATCCCAAACCGATGGGGATTCCCTCGTACACCGATAAACTCATCTTT.

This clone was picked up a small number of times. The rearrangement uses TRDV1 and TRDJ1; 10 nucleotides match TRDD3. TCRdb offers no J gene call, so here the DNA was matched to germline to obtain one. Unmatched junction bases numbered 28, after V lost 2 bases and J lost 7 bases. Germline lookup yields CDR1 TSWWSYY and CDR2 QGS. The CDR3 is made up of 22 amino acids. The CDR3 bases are TGTGCTCTTGGGGAAGCGATTCCTACGAGTCCCCTACTCTGGGGGATAGGCGGTAAACTCATCTTT. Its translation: CALGEAIPTSPLLWGIGGKLIF.

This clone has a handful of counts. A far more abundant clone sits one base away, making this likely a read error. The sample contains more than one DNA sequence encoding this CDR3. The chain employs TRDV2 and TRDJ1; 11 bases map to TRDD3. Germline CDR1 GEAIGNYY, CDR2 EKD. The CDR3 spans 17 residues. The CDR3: CACDTVGGYASTDKLIF. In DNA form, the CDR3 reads TGTGCCTGTGACACCGTTGGGGGATACGCCTCCACCGATAAACTCATATTT.

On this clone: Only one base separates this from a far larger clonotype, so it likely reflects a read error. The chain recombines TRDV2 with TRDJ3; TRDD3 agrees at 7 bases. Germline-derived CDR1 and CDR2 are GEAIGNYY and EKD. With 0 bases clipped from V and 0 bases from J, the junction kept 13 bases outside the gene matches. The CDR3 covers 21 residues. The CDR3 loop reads CACDTLLRTGEPSWDTRQMFF. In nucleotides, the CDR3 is TGTGCCTGTGACACCCTTCTACGTACTGGGGAACCCTCCTGGGACACCCGACAGATGTTTTTC.

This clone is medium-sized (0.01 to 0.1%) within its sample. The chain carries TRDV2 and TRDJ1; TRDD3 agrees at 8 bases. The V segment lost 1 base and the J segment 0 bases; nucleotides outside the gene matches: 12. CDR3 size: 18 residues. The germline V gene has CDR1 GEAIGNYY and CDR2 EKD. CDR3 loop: CACDTLLGERRYTDKLIF. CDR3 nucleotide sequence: TGTGCCTGTGACACACTTCTGGGGGAAAGGAGGTACACCGATAAACTCATCTTT.

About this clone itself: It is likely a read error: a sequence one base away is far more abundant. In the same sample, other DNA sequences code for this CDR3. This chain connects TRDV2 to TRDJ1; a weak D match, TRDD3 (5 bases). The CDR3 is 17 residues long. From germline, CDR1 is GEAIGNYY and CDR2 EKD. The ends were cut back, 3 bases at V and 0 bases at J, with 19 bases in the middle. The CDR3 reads CACDSLLGAPNTDKLIF. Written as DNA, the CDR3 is TGTGCCTGTGACTCCCTCCTGGGAGCTCCCAACACCGATAAACTCATCTTT.

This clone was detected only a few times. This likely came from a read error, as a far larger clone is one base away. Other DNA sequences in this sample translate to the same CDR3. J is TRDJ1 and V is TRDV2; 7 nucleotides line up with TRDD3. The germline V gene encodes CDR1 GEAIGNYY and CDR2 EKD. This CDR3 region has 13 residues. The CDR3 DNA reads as TGTGCCTGTGACACCTGGGGGACCGATAAACTCATATTT. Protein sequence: CACDTWGTDKLIF.

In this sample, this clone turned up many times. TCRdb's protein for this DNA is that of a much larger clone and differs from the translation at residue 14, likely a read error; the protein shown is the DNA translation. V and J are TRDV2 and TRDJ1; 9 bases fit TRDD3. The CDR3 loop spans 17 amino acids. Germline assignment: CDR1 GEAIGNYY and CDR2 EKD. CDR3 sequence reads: CACDTLGDGKYTDRLIF. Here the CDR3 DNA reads TGTGCCTGTGACACTCTGGGGGATGGAAAGTACACCGATAGACTCATCTTT.

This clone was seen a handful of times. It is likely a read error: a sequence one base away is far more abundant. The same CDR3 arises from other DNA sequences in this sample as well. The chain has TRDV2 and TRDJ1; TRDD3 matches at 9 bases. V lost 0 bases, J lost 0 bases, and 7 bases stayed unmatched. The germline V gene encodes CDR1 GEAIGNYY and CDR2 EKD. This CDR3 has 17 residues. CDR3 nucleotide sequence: TGTGCCTGTGACACCGTGAGGGGATACGGTAACACCGATAAACTCATCTTT. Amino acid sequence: CACDTVRGYGNTDKLIF.

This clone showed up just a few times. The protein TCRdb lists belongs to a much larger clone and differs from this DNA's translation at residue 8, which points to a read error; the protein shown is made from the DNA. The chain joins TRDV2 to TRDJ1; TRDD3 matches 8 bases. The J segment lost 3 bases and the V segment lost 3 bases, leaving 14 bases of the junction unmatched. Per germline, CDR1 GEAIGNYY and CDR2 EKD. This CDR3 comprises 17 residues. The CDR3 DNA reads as TGTGCCTGTGACTCCTTACTGAGGGATACGTGGGCCGATAAACTCATCTTT. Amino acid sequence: CACDSLLRDTWADKLIF.

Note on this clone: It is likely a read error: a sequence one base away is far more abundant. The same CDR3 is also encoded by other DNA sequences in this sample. The CDR3 DNA sequence: TGTGCCTGTGACACCGTTGGGGGGTACGCTGGGACCGATAAACTCATCTTT. It is translated as CACDTVGGYAGTDKLIF. The chain combines TRDV2 with TRDJ1, with D possibly TRDD3 on 6 matching bases. The CDR3 spans 17 residues. Germline CDR1 is GEAIGNYY and CDR2 is EKD. V lost 0 bases and J lost 2, with 18 bases in between.

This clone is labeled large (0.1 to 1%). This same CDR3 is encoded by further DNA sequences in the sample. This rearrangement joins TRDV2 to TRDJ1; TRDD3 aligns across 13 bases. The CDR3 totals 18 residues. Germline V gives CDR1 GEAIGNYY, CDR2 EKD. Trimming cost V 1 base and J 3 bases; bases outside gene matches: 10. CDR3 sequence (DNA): TGTGCCTGTGACACTCTAAGTACTGGGGGATACGGCGCCGATAAACTCATCTTT. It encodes CACDTLSTGGYGADKLIF.

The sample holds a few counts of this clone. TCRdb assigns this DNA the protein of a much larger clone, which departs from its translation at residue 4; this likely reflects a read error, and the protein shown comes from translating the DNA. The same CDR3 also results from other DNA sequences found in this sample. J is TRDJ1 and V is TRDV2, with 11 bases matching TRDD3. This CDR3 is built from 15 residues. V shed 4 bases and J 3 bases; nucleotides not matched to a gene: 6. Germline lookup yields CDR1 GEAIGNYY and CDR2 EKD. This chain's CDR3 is CACEPLGDKSDKLIF. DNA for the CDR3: TGTGCCTGTGAGCCACTGGGGGATAAATCCGATAAACTCATCTTT.

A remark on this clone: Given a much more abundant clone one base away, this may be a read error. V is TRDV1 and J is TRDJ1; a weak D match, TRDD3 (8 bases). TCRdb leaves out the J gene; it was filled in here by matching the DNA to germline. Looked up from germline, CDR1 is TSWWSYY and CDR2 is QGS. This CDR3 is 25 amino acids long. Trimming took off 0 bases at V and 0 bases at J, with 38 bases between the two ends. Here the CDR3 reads CALGELGGFLTFFILGGSNTDKLIF. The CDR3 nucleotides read TGTGCTCTTGGGGAACTGGGTGGCTTCCTAACGTTTTTCATACTGGGGGGTAGTAACACCGATAAACTCATCTTT.

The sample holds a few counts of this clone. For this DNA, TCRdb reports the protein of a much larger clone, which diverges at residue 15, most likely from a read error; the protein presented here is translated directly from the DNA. The CDR3 nucleotides are TGTGCCTGTGACACCCTTACTGGGGGAGACACCGATAAACTCTTCTTT. Amino acid sequence: CACDTLTGGDTDKLFF. The rearrangement joins TRDV2 to TRDJ1, with 9 bases identical to TRDD3. With the DNA end fitting TRDJ2 better, the J assignment may be wrong. The CDR3 is 16 amino acids. Germline V gives CDR1 GEAIGNYY, CDR2 EKD.

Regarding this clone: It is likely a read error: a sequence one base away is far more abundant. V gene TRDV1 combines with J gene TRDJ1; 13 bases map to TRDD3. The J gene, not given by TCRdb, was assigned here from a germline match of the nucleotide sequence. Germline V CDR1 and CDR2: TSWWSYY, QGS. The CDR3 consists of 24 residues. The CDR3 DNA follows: TGTGCTCTTGGTGGGCCAATTCCACTGGGGGATACGACCGAACGACATCCCGACACCGAAAAACTCATCTTT. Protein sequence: CALGGPIPLGDTTERHPDTEKLIF.

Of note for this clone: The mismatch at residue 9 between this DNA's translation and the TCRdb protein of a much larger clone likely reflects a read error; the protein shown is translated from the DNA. This chain's CDR3 is CAYTTTFLHRWGITYTDKLIF. The CDR3 DNA reads TGTGCTTATACGACGACCTTCCTACATAGGTGGGGGATAACTTACACCGATAAACTCATCTTT. This chain joins TRAV38-2/DV8 and TRDJ1; TRDD2 or TRDD3 may be the D gene (9 bases each). This CDR3 region has 21 residues. V was trimmed by 6 bases and J by 0 bases, leaving 33 bases between them. Per the germline V gene, CDR1 is TSESDYY and CDR2 is QEAYKQQN.

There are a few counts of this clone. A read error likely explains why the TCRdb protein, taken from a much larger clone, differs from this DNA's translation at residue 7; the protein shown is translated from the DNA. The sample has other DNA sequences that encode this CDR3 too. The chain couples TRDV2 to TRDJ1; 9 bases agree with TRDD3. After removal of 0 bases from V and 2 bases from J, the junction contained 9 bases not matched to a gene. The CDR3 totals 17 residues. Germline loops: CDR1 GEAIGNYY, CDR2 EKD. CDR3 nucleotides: TGTGCCTGTGACACCGTTCGGGGATACGCTGGGACCGATAAACTCATCTTT. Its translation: CACDTVRGYAGTDKLIF.

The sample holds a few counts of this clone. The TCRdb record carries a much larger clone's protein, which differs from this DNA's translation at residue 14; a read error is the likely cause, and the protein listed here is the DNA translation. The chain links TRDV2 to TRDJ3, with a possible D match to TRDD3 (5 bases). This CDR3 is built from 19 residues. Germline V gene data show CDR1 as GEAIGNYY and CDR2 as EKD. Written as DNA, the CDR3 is TGTGCCTGTGACCAAATCAAGGAGGAGCCCTCCTGGGACTCCCGACAGATGTTTTTC. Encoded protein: CACDQIKEEPSWDSRQMFF.

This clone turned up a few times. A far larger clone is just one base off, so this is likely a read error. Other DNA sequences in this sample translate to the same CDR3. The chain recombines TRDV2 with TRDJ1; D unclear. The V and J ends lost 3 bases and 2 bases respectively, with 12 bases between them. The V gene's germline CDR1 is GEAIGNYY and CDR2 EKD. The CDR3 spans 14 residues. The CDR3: CACDDLTATDKLIF. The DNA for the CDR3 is TGTGCCTGTGACGACCTTACAGCAACCGATAAACTCATCTTT.

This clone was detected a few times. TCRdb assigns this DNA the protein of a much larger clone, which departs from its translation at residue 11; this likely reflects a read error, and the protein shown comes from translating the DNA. The CDR3 DNA reads TGTGCCTCTCTTCCGTATACTCGTACTGGGAGACCCTATTACACCGATAAACTCATCTTT. Translating gives CASLPYTRTGRPYYTDKLIF. The chain is built from TRDV3 and TRDJ1; tentatively, D is TRDD3 (6 bases). Trimming left V 4 bases short and J 0 bases short, with 33 bases between. The CDR3 totals 20 residues. CDR1 and CDR2 (germline): TVYSNPD, GDNSRS (reference sequence).

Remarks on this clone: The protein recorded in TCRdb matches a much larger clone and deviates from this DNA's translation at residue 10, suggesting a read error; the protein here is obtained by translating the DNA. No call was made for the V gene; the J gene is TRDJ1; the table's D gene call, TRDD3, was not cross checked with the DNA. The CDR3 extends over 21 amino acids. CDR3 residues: CACDTLLSHFTGSPYTDKLIF. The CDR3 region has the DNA TGTGCCTGTGACACTCTTCTTTCCCATTTTACTGGCAGCCCGTACACCGATAAACTCATCTTT.